Reported below is one TCR beta chain. V gave up 6 bases and J gave up 2 bases, with 14 bases separating them. This CDR3 is 14 amino acids long. This sample was taken from a study of response to subunit inactivated influenza vaccine. TCRdb used MiXCR to reprocess the RT-PCR reads, holding one entry per CDR3 protein. The data show approximately 500,000 distinct CDR3 sequences, approximately 12% seen once. This clonotype originated in a man aged 45 to 65 who received an inactivated influenza vaccine. Sequencing used PBMCs from blood, obtained roughly 47 days after vaccination. The gene calls are TRBV12-3 or TRBV12-4 and TRBJ2-7; the D gene is possibly TRBD1 (6 bases). CDR3 sequence (DNA): TGTGCCAGCAGACCCGGGACATCTACCTACGAGCAGTACTTC. Translation gives CASRPGTSTYEQYF.